These 29 T cell receptor beta chains were sequenced from one sample in a study of blood T cell repertoires in COVID-19. TCRdb keeps only in-frame clones here, not all; method: immunoSEQ multiplex PCR. The data show some 69,000 clones, with roughly 90% seen just once and around 1.3% held by the top ten. The sample taken for sequencing was peripheral blood. These TCRs come from a man aged 55-75 years with acute or convalescent COVID-19.

The chain combines TRBV6-5 with TRBJ2-7, with TRBD1 as a possible D gene (6 bases). Trimming stripped 6 bases from V and 3 bases from J, with 12 bases between. Per germline, CDR1 MNHEY and CDR2 SVGAGI. This CDR3 spans 13 amino acids. DNA for the CDR3: TGTGCCAGCAGGAGGCTAGGGGGCTACGAGCAGTACTTC. It translates to CASRRLGGYEQYF.

The V and J genes are TRBV18 and TRBJ1-1; no definite D call. The V end lost 4 bases, the J end lost 0 bases, and 12 bases lay between the germline ends. The CDR3 is 15 amino acids. Germline V CDR1 and CDR2: KGHSH, LQKENI. CDR3 sequence (DNA): TGTGCCAGCTCACTATCGGAGATTATGAACACTGAAGCTTTCTTT. Its protein is CASSLSEIMNTEAFF.

The chain has TRBV12-3 or TRBV12-4 and TRBJ2-7; D gene ambiguous. The CDR3 spans 11 residues. Trimming left V 5 bases short and J 4 bases short, with 6 bases between. The CDR3 here is CASSDIYEQYF. In DNA, the CDR3 is TGTGCCAGCAGTGACATATACGAGCAGTACTTC.

This chain joins TRBV12-3 or TRBV12-4 and TRBJ1-1; D remains unclear. The CDR3 is 12 residues long. V lost 10 bases to trimming and J lost 5 bases, with 14 bases between them. Here the CDR3 DNA reads TGTGCCACCTCGGGGATACAAACTGAAGCTTTCTTT. Its translation: CATSGIQTEAFF.

This rearrangement joins TRBV10-3 to TRBJ2-2; TRBD1 aligns across 7 bases. Trimming took 6 bases from V and 0 from J; bases not matched to a gene: 1. Germline V gives CDR1 ENHRY, CDR2 SYGVKD. The CDR3 runs to 14 residues. The CDR3 DNA reads TGTGCCATCAGCGGGACAGCGAACACCGGGGAGCTGTTTTTT. Translated: CAISGTANTGELFF.

This chain links TRBV3-1 (or the pseudogene TRBV3-2) with TRBJ1-2; unclear D gene. This CDR3 region has 14 residues. Trimming pared 0 bases from V and 10 bases from J, leaving 15 bases between. Per germline, CDR1 LGHDT and CDR2 YNNKEL (reference sequence). CDR3 loop: CASSQEGARVHYTF. The CDR3 DNA reads as TGTGCCAGCAGCCAAGAGGGAGCGAGGGTTCACTACACCTTC.

The count of this clone is one. The V gene is TRBV7-8, the J gene TRBJ1-1; D is unresolved. CDR3 size: 13 residues. Trimming shortened V by 0 bases and J by 2 bases, and 4 bases separated the two germline ends. Germline assignment: CDR1 SGHVS and CDR2 FQNEAQ. The chain's CDR3 is CASSLAANTEAFF. The CDR3 bases are TGTGCCAGCAGCTTAGCGGCTAACACTGAAGCTTTCTTT.

As for this clone: The sample contains more than one DNA sequence encoding this CDR3. The rearrangement links TRBV5-1 to TRBJ1-1, with D maybe TRBD1 (6 bases). Trimming stripped 4 bases from V and 2 bases from J, with 15 bases between. CDR1 and CDR2 (germline): SGHRS, YFSETQ. This CDR3 has 15 residues. In DNA form, the CDR3 reads TGCGCCAGCAGCCTGGGGGCTAGCCTAAACACTGAAGCTTTCTTT. It encodes CASSLGASLNTEAFF. The full variable domain, rest sourced from reference TRBV5-1 and TRBJ1-1, is KAGVTQTPRYLIKTRGQQVTLSCSPISGHRSVSWYQQTPGQGLQFLFEYFSETQRNKGNFPGRFSGRQFSNSRSEMNVSTLELGDSALYLCASSLGASLNTEAFFGQGTRLTVV.

The V call is TRBV2, the J call TRBJ2-7; TRBD1 aligns across 7 bases. The ends lost 5 bases at V and 2 bases at J; junction bases unmatched: 12. This CDR3 is 16 amino acids long. Germline CDR1 reads SNHLY; CDR2 reads FYNNEI. CDR3 in amino acids: CASSKYQGGETYEQYF. CDR3 DNA: TGTGCCAGCAGTAAATATCAAGGGGGCGAAACCTACGAGCAGTACTTC.

Only a few counts were recorded for this clone. The chain recombines TRBV11-3 with TRBJ2-7; tentative D call: TRBD1 (5 bases). Germline loops: CDR1 SGHNT, CDR2 YENEEA. V lost 1 base and J 0 bases, leaving 7 bases between the germline ends. This CDR3 comprises 14 residues. CDR3: CASSLGQSSYEQYF. CDR3 sequence (DNA): TGTGCCAGCAGCTTAGGACAGAGCTCCTACGAGCAGTACTTC.

The V gene is TRBV5-1, the J gene TRBJ1-1, with D possibly being TRBD1 (5 bases). Trimming cost V 9 bases and J 4 bases, with 10 bases left between them. The CDR3 length is 11 residues. CDR1 is SGHRS and CDR2 is YFSETQ in the germline V gene. This CDR3 reads CATAGGTEAFF. For the CDR3, the DNA is TGCGCCACCGCCGGGGGCACTGAAGCTTTCTTT.

The chain links TRBV29-1 to TRBJ1-1; D not resolved. CDR1 and CDR2 (germline): SQVTM, ANQGSEA. There are 13 residues in the CDR3. Trimming stripped 4 bases from V and 0 bases from J, with 9 bases between. CDR3 coding DNA: TGCAGCGTTGCGGCGGGAGTGAACACTGAAGCTTTCTTT. Residues: CSVAAGVNTEAFF.

V gene TRBV5-6 combines with J gene TRBJ2-1, with 9 bases fitting TRBD2. The ends lost 4 bases at V and 9 bases at J; junction bases unmatched: 14. The CDR3 extends over 16 amino acids. Germline assignment: CDR1 SGHDT and CDR2 YYEEEE. The CDR3 spells CASSTLAGRVQSEQFF. CDR3 DNA sequence: TGTGCCAGCAGCACGCTAGCGGGGAGGGTACAATCTGAGCAGTTCTTC. The entire variable domain, with the rest obtained from reference TRBV5-6 and TRBJ2-1, is as follows: DAGVTQSPTHLIKTRGQQVTLRCSPKSGHDTVSWYQQALGQGPQFIFQYYEEEERQRGNFPDRFSGHQFPNYSSELNVNALLLGDSALYLCASSTLAGRVQSEQFFGPGTRLTVL.

This clone was recorded only once. The gene calls are TRBV3-1 (or the pseudogene TRBV3-2) and TRBJ1-2; D is perhaps TRBD1 (5 bases). CDR3 length equals 15 residues. Germline values: CDR1 LGHDT, CDR2 YNNKEL (reference sequence). V was trimmed by 1 base and J by 3 bases, leaving 12 bases between them. CDR3 bases: TGTGCCAGCAGCCAAGGGGCGGGGACGCACTATGGCTACACCTTC. It codes for CASSQGAGTHYGYTF.

This clone was seen a single time. The rearrangement uses TRBV24-1 and TRBJ1-3; perhaps TRBD1 as D (5 bases). Germline V gene lookup returns CDR1 KGHDR and CDR2 SFDVKD. V lost 5 bases, J lost 6 bases, and 22 bases lay in between. This CDR3 comprises 17 residues. The CDR3: CATSGFGGENVVNTIYF. DNA for the CDR3: TGTGCCACCAGTGGATTTGGAGGGGAAAACGTAGTAAACACCATATATTTT.

This CDR3 reads CASSLGLNNEQFF. DNA for the CDR3: TGTGCCAGCAGCTTAGGGCTGAACAATGAGCAGTTCTTC. The chain links TRBV7-3 to TRBJ2-1; D gene uncertain. The CDR3 runs 13 residues. The germline V gene has CDR1 SGHTA and CDR2 FQGTGA. V gave up 2 bases and J gave up 5 bases, with 7 bases separating them. Looking up the rest from reference TRBV7-3 and TRBJ2-1 gives the full variable domain: GAGVSQTPSNKVTEKGKYVELRCDPISGHTALYWYRQSLGQGPEFLIYFQGTGAADDSGLPNDRFFAVRPEGSVSTLKIQRTERGDSAVYLCASSLGLNNEQFFGPGTRLTVL.

The V gene is TRBV5-8, the J gene TRBJ1-2; no firm D call. Germline loops: CDR1 SGHTS, CDR2 YDEGEE. Between the trimmed V and J ends, which lost 4 bases and 3 bases, there was a span of 10 bases. CDR3 length: 13 amino acids. The CDR3 loop reads CASSRTADYGYTF. The CDR3 nucleotides are TGTGCCAGCAGCCGAACAGCGGACTATGGCTACACCTTC.

The gene calls are TRBV4-2 and TRBJ2-3; 11 positions match TRBD2. Trimming at V came to 4 bases and at J to 3 bases, leaving 18 bases not matched to a gene. The CDR3 covers 20 residues. CDR1 and CDR2 from the germline V gene are LGHNA and YNFKEQ. As DNA, the CDR3 is TGTGCCAGCAGCCCCATCACACTAGCGGGGGACCCCAATCGAACAGATACGCAGTATTTT. The encoded protein is CASSPITLAGDPNRTDTQYF.

CDR3 sequence: CASSLIRESEQYF. CDR3 bases: TGTGCCAGCAGCTTAATAAGGGAGAGCGAGCAGTACTTC. J is TRBJ2-7 and V is TRBV7-3; D possibly corresponds to TRBD2 (5 bases). Germline-derived CDR1 and CDR2 are SGHTA and FQGTGA. V gave up 1 base and J gave up 6 bases, with 10 bases separating them. The CDR3 spans 13 residues.

The V and J genes are TRBV7-2 and TRBJ2-1, with D perhaps TRBD2 (6 bases). Looked up from germline, CDR1 is SGHTA and CDR2 is FQGNSA. The CDR3 consists of 13 residues. V was trimmed by 5 bases and J by 9 bases, leaving 14 bases between them. The CDR3: CASSPLAILEQFF. The CDR3 DNA reads as TGTGCCAGCAGCCCCCTAGCGATTCTTGAGCAGTTCTTC.

The chain employs TRBV9 and TRBJ2-3; 7 nucleotides align to TRBD1. The CDR3 contains 15 residues. Germline V gene lookup returns CDR1 SGDLS and CDR2 YYNGEE. The trim removed 2 bases at V and 2 bases at J, leaving 5 bases unmatched. The CDR3 here is CASSVWGQYTDTQYF. Written as DNA, the CDR3 is TGTGCCAGCAGCGTCTGGGGACAGTACACAGATACGCAGTATTTT.

This chain joins TRBV25-1 and TRBJ1-4; D unresolved. The CDR3 runs to 13 residues. Per germline, CDR1 MGHDK and CDR2 SYGVNS. Trimming took 0 bases from V and 7 from J, leaving 6 bases between them. Here the CDR3 DNA reads TGTGCCAGCAGTGAATACTTCGGTGAAAAACTGTTTTTT. It yields the protein CASSEYFGEKLFF.

The V and J genes are TRBV18 and TRBJ2-7, with 7 bases fitting TRBD1. CDR3 size: 13 residues. V shed 4 bases and J 4 bases; nucleotides not matched to a gene: 4. The germline V gene encodes CDR1 KGHSH and CDR2 LQKENI. Written as DNA, the CDR3 is TGTGCCAGCTCACTCACACAGGGGTACGAGCAGTACTTC. It codes for CASSLTQGYEQYF.

The chain combines TRBV4-1 with TRBJ2-3; D perhaps matches TRBD1 (5 bases). This CDR3 has 16 residues. Between the trimmed V and J ends, which lost 6 bases and 5 bases, there was a span of 21 bases. Germline loops: CDR1 MGHRA, CDR2 YSYEKL. The CDR3 loop is CASSEPKGQVGDTQYF. CDR3 DNA sequence: TGCGCCAGCAGTGAACCGAAGGGGCAAGTTGGAGATACGCAGTATTTT.

V is TRBV4-1 and J is TRBJ1-2; TRBD1 matches at 7 bases. The germline gives CDR1 MGHRA, CDR2 YSYEKL. V lost 0 bases to trimming and J lost 9 bases; unmatched junction nucleotides: 7. This CDR3 region has 14 residues. DNA of the CDR3: TGCGCCAGCAGCCAAGAACAGGGGAGGAGGAGCTACACCTTC. Translating gives CASSQEQGRRSYTF.

This clone was seen a few times. This chain links TRBV2 with TRBJ1-2, with a weak D call TRBD1 (6 bases). Trimming left V 1 base short and J 4 bases short, with 13 bases between. The CDR3 covers 15 residues. Germline CDR1 reads SNHLY; CDR2 reads FYNNEI. The CDR3 loop reads CASSEGQGGAYGYTF. The DNA for the CDR3 is TGTGCCAGCAGTGAAGGTCAAGGGGGAGCCTATGGCTACACCTTC. Drawing the rest from reference TRBV2 and TRBJ1-2, the complete variable domain is EPEVTQTPSHQVTQMGQEVILRCVPISNHLYFYWYRQILGQKVEFLVSFYNNEISEKSEIFDDQFSVERPDGSNFTLKIRSTKLEDSAMYFCASSEGQGGAYGYTFGSGTRLTVV.

The chain joins TRBV2 to TRBJ1-5; 8 nucleotides match TRBD1. V lost 6 bases, J lost 5 bases, and 6 bases stayed unmatched. CDR3 size: 14 residues. CDR1 and CDR2 (germline): SNHLY, FYNNEI. The CDR3 reads CASSTYRGDQPQHF. The CDR3 DNA sequence: TGTGCCAGCAGCACATACAGGGGGGATCAGCCCCAGCATTTT.

The chain has TRBV6-6 and TRBJ1-3; unclear D gene. Trimming cost V 4 bases and J 0 bases, with 7 bases left between them. The CDR3 spans 14 residues. Looked up from germline, CDR1 is MNHNY and CDR2 is SVGAGI (reference sequence). This CDR3 reads CASSFVSSGNTIYF. In nucleotides, the CDR3 is TGTGCCAGCAGTTTTGTCAGCTCTGGAAACACCATATATTTT.

The chain joins TRBV24-1 to TRBJ1-5; 7 bases map to TRBD1. Looked up from germline, CDR1 is KGHDR and CDR2 is SFDVKD. The junction had 7 bases not matched to a gene; V was cut back by 8 bases and J by 1 base. CDR3 size: 15 residues. The CDR3 protein is CATTRQGWSNQPQHF. In DNA, the CDR3 is TGTGCCACCACCCGACAGGGATGGAGCAATCAGCCCCAGCATTTT.